These T cell receptor beta chains were read from a single sample in a study of T cells in Graves' hyperthyroidism and ophthalmopathy. MiXCR was run by TCRdb on the multiplex PCR reads, yielding one entry per CDR3 protein. This table has more than 650,000 distinct CDR3 sequences, about 15% appearing once. Material for sequencing was blood. The receptors come from a woman between 18 and 29 years old with Graves' hyperthyroidism. Each CDR3 is given with its conserved first and last residue. The D gene is left open where the match is weak. The listing skips clone size in some rows; elsewhere it reads once, few, many or a size class.

TRBJ1-1	-	TRBV7-9	TRBD1	TGTGCCAGCAGCCTTGGACAGGGAGTAAGTAGTGGCACTGAAGCTTTCTTT	CASSLGQGVSSGTEAFF
TRBJ2-1	many	TRBV20-1	-	TGCAGTGCTAGAGGAAACCGGTGGGAGCAGTTCTTC	CSARGNRWEQFF
TRBJ2-3	few	TRBV28	-	TGTGCCAGCAGTTTTGACGACAGAATGGATACGCAGTATTTT	CASSFDDRMDTQYF
TRBJ2-5	many	TRBV27	-	TGTGCCAGCAGTTCTGAAGTCGACCAAGAGACCCAGTACTTC	CASSSEVDQETQYF
TRBJ1-2	many	TRBV20-1	TRBD1	TGCAGTGCTGATCAAGACAGGGCATCCTATGGCTACACCTTC	CSADQDRASYGYTF
TRBJ2-7	many	TRBV12-3/TRBV12-4	TRBD2	TGTGCCAGCGGGACTAGCGGATCCTACGAGCAGTACTTC	CASGTSGSYEQYF
TRBJ2-2	many	TRBV2	TRBD1	TGTGCCAGCAGTGGATCGACAGGGGCGGGCCGGGAACTGTTTTTT	CASSGSTGAGRELFF
TRBJ2-1	many	TRBV27	-	TGTGCCAGCAGTTCGTTCGGGTTGGAGTACAATGAGCAGTTCTTC	CASSSFGLEYNEQFF
TRBJ1-5	many	TRBV6-2/TRBV6-3	-	TGTGCCAGCAGTTATTCGGCTGACCCGGGACTATATAGCAATCAGCCCCAGCATTTT	CASSYSADPGLYSNQPQHF
TRBJ2-1	-	TRBV27	TRBD1	TGTGCCACGAGGACTACCGGGACAGGGGGCAATGAGCAGTTCTTC	CATRTTGTGGNEQFF